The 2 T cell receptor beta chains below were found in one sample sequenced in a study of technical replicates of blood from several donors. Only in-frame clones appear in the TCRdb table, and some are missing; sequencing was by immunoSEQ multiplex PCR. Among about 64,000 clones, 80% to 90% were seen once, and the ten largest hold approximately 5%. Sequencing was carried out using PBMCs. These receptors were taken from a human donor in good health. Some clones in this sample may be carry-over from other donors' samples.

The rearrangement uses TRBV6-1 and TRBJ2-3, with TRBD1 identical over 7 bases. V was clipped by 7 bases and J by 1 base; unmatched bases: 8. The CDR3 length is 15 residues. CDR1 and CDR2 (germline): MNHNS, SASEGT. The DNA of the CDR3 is TGTGCCAGCACCAGACTTACAGGGGGCACAGATACGCAGTATTTT. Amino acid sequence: CASTRLTGGTDTQYF.

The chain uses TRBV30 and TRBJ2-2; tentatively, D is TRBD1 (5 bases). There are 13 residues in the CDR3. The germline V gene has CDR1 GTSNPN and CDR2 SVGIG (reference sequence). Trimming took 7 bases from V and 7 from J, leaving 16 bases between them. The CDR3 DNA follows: TGTGCCTCATCCCCGGTAGGGGACGGGGAGCTGTTTTTT. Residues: CASSPVGDGELFF. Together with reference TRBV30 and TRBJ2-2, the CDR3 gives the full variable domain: SQTIHQWPATLVQPVGSPLSLECTVEGTSNPNLYWYRQAAGRGLQLLFYSVGIGQISSEVPQNLSASRPQDRQFILSSKKLLLSDSGFYLCASSPVGDGELFFGEGSRLTVL.